These T cell receptor beta chains were read from a single sample in a study of blood T cell repertoires in COVID-19. This table comes from immunoSEQ multiplex PCR, and its TCRdb copy is limited to in-frame clones, with some not included. The sample consists of more than 300,000 clones, about 90% of them appearing once. The specimen sequenced was peripheral blood. Receptor source: a woman aged 18 to 35 who had recovered from COVID-19. CDR3s include the opening cysteine and the closing phenylalanine or tryptophan. The D gene is left open where the match is weak. Rows give clone size only sometimes, using once, few, many, or a class for an expanded clone.

clone_size | d_call | j_call | v_call | cdr3_nt | cdr3_aa
. | . | TRBJ1-3 | TRBV19 | TGTGCCAGTAGTCTACGACAGACGAGCTCTGGAAACACCATATATTTT | CASSLRQTSSGNTIYF
. | . | TRBJ2-3 | TRBV10-3 | TGTGCCATCAGTGAACCAGAGGAGCGCCCCGCGCGCACAGATACGCAGTATTTT | CAISEPEERPARTDTQYF
. | TRBD1 | TRBJ2-3 | TRBV19 | TGTGCCAGTATGGGGGACAGGCGCGGCACAGATACGCAGTATTTT | CASMGDRRGTDTQYF
. | . | TRBJ1-4 | TRBV6-2/TRBV6-3 | TGTGCCAGCAGCCTCCAAACGGCAGGAGAAAAACTGTTTTTT | CASSLQTAGEKLFF
. | . | TRBJ2-6 | TRBV18 | TGTGCCAGCGCACAGCCCGGGGCTGGGGCCAACGTCCTGACTTTC | CASAQPGAGANVLTF
. | . | TRBJ1-1 | TRBV6-5 | TGTGCCAGCAGTCAGGGGTTGAACACTGAAGCTTTCTTT | CASSQGLNTEAFF
few | . | TRBJ2-4 | TRBV18 | TGTGCCAGCTCACCAAGACAGCTCCCAACGGCCAAAAACATTCAGTACTTC | CASSPRQLPTAKNIQYF
. | . | TRBJ2-3 | TRBV3-1/TRBV3-2 | TGTGCCAGCAGCCAAAAAATAGAGGGTACAGATACGCAGTATTTT | CASSQKIEGTDTQYF
. | . | TRBJ2-3 | TRBV7-2 | TGTGCCAGCAGGTACCGACGGGGAGATACGCAGTATTTT | CASRYRRGDTQYF
. | TRBD1 | TRBJ1-6 | TRBV5-6 | TGTGCCAGCAGCCACCCGACAGGGAGTAATTCACCCCTCCACTTT | CASSHPTGSNSPLHF
. | . | TRBJ2-5 | TRBV5-1 | TGCGCCAGCAGCTTGGGTTCCTACGAGGGACTGGTAGAGACCCAGTACTTC | CASSLGSYEGLVETQYF
once | . | TRBJ2-1 | TRBV12-3/TRBV12-4 | TGTGCCAGCAGTCCGGAGGGACTCAATGAGCAGTTCTTC | CASSPEGLNEQFF
. | TRBD1 | TRBJ1-3 | TRBV7-6 | TGTGCCAGCAGCCCCACTCGACAGGGGGGCCGGGGAAACACCATATATTTT | CASSPTRQGGRGNTIYF
. | TRBD1 | TRBJ1-2 | TRBV30 | TGTGCCTGGAGGACAGGGGGTTTCTATGGCTACACCTTC | CAWRTGGFYGYTF